This T cell receptor (beta chain) was identified in a study of a mutant IDH1 vaccine in newly diagnosed glioma. The overall study: Patients previously underwent radiotherapy, temozolomide, or both, and most underwent both. General study findings and limits: Alterations occurring in top peripheral T cell clonotypes seemed unrelated to pseudoprogression. Vaccination induced immune responses in about 92% of patients.

Time point of the sample: week 11, during vaccination. With topical imiquimod, each dose of the vaccine consisted of 300 ug of mutant IDH1 20-mer peptide. Newly diagnosed WHO grade 3 or 4 IDH1-mutant, ATRX-lost astrocytomas were identified in the donors. Some clones are missing from TCRdb's copy, which holds only in-frame ones; the method was immunoSEQ multiplex PCR. The table includes tens of thousands of clones, roughly 80% detected once. A word on this clone: Its target is unknown.

Source: PBMCs, taken from a glioma patient whose treatment included an IDH1 peptide vaccine. The TCR sequence derives from a woman aged 50 to 60 with glioma.

CDR3 nucleotide sequence: TGTGCCAGCAGCCGATCAACCGGGACAACTCAGTGGGGCTACACCTTC. Translation gives CASSRSTGTTQWGYTF. The gene calls are TRBV5-4 and TRBJ1-2; tentative D call: TRBD1 (6 bases). Germline-derived CDR1 and CDR2 are SGHNT and YYREEE (reference sequence). Between the trimmed V and J ends, which lost 4 bases and 8 bases, there was a span of 24 bases. CDR3 size: 16 residues.